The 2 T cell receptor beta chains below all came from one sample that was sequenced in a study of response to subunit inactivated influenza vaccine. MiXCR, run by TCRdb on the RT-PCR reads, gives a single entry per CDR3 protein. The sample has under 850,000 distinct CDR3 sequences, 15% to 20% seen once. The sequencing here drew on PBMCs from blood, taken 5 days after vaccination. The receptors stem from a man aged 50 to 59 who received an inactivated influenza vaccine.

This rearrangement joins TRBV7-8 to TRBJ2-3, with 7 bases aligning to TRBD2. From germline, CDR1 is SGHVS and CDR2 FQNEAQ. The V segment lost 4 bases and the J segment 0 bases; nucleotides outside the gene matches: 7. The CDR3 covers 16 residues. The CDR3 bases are TGTGCCAGCAGCTCCACAAGCGGGGCTAGCACAGATACGCAGTATTTT. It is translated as CASSSTSGASTDTQYF. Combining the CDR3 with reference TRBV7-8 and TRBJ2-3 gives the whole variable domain GAGVSQSPRYKVAKRGQDVALRCDPISGHVSLFWYQQALGQGPEFLTYFQNEAQLDKSGLPSDRFFAERPEGSVSTLKIQRTQQEDSAVYLCASSSTSGASTDTQYFGPGTRLTVL.

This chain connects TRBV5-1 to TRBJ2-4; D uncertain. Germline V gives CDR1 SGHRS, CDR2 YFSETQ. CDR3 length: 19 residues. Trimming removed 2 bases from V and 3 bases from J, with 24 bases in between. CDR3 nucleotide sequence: TGCGCCAGCAGCTTCGCCACGCTAAGTCGAAATTCTATCAAAAACATTCAGTACTTC. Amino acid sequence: CASSFATLSRNSIKNIQYF.